This T cell receptor (beta chain) was recorded in a study of CD8 T cells in Susac syndrome. From blood CD8+ and CD4+ T cells, the TCR beta chain was sequenced. CD8+ and CD4+ T cells were negatively isolated; TEMRA cells were FACS-enriched. As to this clonotype: Its antigen is not identified.

Study conclusions and caveats: The number of individuals included in the study's TCR sequencing and HLA analysis was acknowledged as relatively small.

Random hexamers were used to reverse transcribe the RNA input (about 0.5 to 1 ug). The immunoSEQ assay covered 54 Vbeta and 13 Jbeta segments for CDR3. MiXCR was run by TCRdb on the immunoSEQ multiplex PCR reads, yielding one entry per CDR3 protein. This sample has hundreds of thousands of distinct CDR3 sequences, with 65% to 90% found just once. What was sequenced was CD8+ T cells from PBMCs. This TCR was sampled from a human donor with multiple sclerosis.

The CDR3 protein is CASSLVSNHEQFF. As DNA, the CDR3 is TGTGCCAGCAGTTTAGTGAGCAATCATGAGCAGTTCTTC. The chain is built from TRBV27 and TRBJ2-1; D gene unclear. The V end lost 2 bases, the J end lost 8 bases, and 10 bases lay between the germline ends. This CDR3 has 13 residues. The V gene's germline CDR1 is MNHEY and CDR2 SMNVEV (reference sequence).